This T cell receptor (beta chain) was identified in a study of T cells after yellow fever vaccination. The CDR3 consists of 15 residues. V dropped 3 bases and J dropped 2 bases, with 10 bases sitting between them. Germline CDR1 and CDR2: LNHNV and YYDKDF (reference sequence). TCRdb used MiXCR to reprocess the 5' RACE reads, holding one entry per CDR3 protein. The table includes around 300,000 distinct CDR3 sequences, over 3.5% detected once. The receptor comes from a man between 18 and 35 years old who received the YFV17D yellow fever vaccine. The chain has TRBV15 and TRBJ2-2, with a weak D call TRBD1 (5 bases). The sequences come from PBMCs, collected 5 days after the yellow fever booster vaccination. The CDR3 loop reads CATSSDSANTGELFF. The CDR3 DNA follows: TGTGCCACCAGCAGCGACAGTGCAAACACCGGGGAGCTGTTTTTT.